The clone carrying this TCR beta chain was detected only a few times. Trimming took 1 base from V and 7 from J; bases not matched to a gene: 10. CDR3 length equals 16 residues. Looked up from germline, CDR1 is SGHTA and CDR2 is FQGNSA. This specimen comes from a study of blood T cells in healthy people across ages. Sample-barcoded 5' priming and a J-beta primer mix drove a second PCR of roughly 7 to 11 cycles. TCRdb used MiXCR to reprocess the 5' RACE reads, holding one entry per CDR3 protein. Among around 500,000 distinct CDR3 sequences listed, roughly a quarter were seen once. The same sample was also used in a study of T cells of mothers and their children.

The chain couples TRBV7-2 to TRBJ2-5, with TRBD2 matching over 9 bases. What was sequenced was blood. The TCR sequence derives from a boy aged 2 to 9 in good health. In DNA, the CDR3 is TGTGCCAGCAGCTTAGACGGCGGGAGGGCTCGAGGGACCCAGTACTTC. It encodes CASSLDGGRARGTQYF.